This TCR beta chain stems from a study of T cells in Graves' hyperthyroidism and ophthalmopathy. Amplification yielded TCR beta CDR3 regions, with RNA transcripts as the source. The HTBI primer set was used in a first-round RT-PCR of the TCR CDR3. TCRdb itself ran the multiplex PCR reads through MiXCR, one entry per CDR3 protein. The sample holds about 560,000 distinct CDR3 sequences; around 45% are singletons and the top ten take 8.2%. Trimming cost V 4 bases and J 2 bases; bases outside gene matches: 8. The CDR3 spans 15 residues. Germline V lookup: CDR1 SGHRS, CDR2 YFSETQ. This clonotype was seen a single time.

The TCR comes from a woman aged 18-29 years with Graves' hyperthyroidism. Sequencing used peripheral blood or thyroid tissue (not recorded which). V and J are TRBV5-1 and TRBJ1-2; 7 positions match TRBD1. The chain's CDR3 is CASSQAEGQNYGYTF. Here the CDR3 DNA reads TGCGCCAGCAGCCAAGCGGAGGGACAGAACTATGGCTACACCTTC.